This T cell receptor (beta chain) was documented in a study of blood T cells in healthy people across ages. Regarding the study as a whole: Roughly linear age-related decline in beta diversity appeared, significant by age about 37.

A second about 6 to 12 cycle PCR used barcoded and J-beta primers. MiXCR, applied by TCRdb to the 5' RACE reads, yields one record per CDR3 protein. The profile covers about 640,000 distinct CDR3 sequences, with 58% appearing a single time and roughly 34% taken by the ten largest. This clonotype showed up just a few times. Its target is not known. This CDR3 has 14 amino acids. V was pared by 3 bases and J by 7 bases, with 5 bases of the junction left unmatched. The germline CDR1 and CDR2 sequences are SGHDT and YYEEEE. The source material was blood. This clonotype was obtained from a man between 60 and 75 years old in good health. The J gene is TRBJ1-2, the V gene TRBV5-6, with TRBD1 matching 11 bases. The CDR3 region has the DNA TGTGCCAGCAGCTCGGGACAGGGGGAGACTGGCTACACCTTC. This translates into CASSSGQGETGYTF.